This T cell receptor beta chain was retrieved from a study of T cells during gluten challenge in celiac disease (TCRdb year 2017). For the study in its entirety: Paired single-cell TCR sequencing was done for roughly 7 challenge participants who showed a significant increase in HLA-DQ:gluten tetramer-binding T cells. During the challenge, blood was drawn at baseline, day 6 and day 14, while duodenal biopsies were taken at baseline and day 14. Single-cell libraries were sequenced paired-end 250 bp and bulk libraries paired-end 300 bp on the Illumina MiSeq. Paper-wide results and their limitations: The circulating gluten-specific T cells hit their peak on day 6, and the day-6 repertoire seemed to be made up largely of expanded preexisting memory clonotypes. In roughly 7 patients, about 12-45% of single-cell TCR-alpha/beta clonotypes seen at the latest time point had also been present at baseline, compared with roughly 52-55% in the bulk data. Clonal expansion rose on day 6, as shown by reduced sample-corrected Shannon diversity of circulating gluten-specific T cells.

In blood, tetramer-binding CD4+ effector-memory gut-homing T cells were gated as CD3+, CD45RA-, CD62L- and integrin beta7+, with lineage markers excluded. Patients with treated celiac disease who followed a gluten-free diet went through a 14-day oral dietary gluten challenge so that recall of gluten-specific T cells could be studied. Sorting was done on an Aria II cell sorter as single cells, plus in bulk whenever tetramer-positive cells were relatively numerous. Peripheral blood mononuclear cells were isolated using Ficoll density gradient centrifugation and were cryopreserved prior to staining. Thawed cells were stained with a pool of PE-conjugated HLA-DQ:gluten tetramers presenting immunodominant gluten epitopes before sorting of tetramer-binding CD4+ T cells. Following HLA-DQ:gluten tetramer staining, tetramer-based enrichment was performed on blood samples. In its sample, this clonotype comes out as hyperexpanded (1% or more). Qualities for individual bases were not recorded, and no much larger clone is one base off.

Relative to germline, V is 2 bases shorter and J is 10 bases shorter, with 18 bases between their ends. According to the germline V gene, CDR1 reads SGHTA and CDR2 reads FQGNSA. The CDR3 runs 15 residues from the cysteine to the phenylalanine. Kept here is only the CDR3 DNA, which spans 45 bases and is read in frame from base 1. Library preparation was by single-cell sequencing. Sequencer: Illumina MiSeq. Paired single-cell TCR-alpha and TCR-beta sequences were amplified by three nested PCRs with multiplexed primers covering all TRA and TRB V genes. On the authors' methods: Selected pRESTO steps were used to preprocess the reads, and IMGT/HighV-QUEST was used to assign V, D, J genes and CDR3 junctions. Single cells were retained only when identified as valid singletons with at most three chains, each chain being supported by 100 or more reads. Clonotypes were defined as identical paired TCR-alpha/beta nucleotide sequences, and negligible cross-contamination was indicated by cross-patient sharing of only roughly 0.19%. In samples with more than 20 cells, repertoire diversity was estimated using an undersampling-corrected Shannon index. Clones were called with MiXCR by TCRdb after fastp trimmed the public reads at Q25, and only in-frame beta chains were retained. Entries that share a CDR3 protein sequence are merged under the most common genes and DNA. TCRdb, rather than the study authors, made the V and J calls. The sample contains just over 250 distinct CDR3 sequences, around 42% of them found a single time. The ten largest clonotypes hold about 60% of the sample.

The TCR comes from a female donor with celiac disease. This sequence uses TRBV7-2 and TRBJ2-1, with no reliable assignment of the D segment. The source material was gluten-specific CD4+ T cells sorted from blood using tetramers, sampled at baseline or on day 6, 14 or 28 of gluten challenge (not recorded which). Here the CDR3 is given as CASSLRALDQGEQFF. Read as DNA, the sequence is TGTGCCAGCAGCTTAAGGGCCCTCGACCAAGGCGAGCAGTTCTTC.